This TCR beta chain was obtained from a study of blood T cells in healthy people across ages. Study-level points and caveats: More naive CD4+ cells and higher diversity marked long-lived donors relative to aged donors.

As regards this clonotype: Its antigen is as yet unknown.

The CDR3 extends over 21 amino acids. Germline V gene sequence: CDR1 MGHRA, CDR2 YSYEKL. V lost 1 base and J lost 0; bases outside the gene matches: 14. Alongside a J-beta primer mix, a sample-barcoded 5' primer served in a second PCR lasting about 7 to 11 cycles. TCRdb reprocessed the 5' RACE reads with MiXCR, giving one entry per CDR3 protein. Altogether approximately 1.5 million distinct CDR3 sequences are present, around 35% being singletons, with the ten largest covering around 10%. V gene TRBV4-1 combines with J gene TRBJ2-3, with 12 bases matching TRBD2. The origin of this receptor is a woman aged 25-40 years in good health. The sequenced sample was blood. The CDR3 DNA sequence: TGCGCCAGCAGCCAAGCCCGAACCGGACTAGCGGGAAGACCTAGCACAGATACGCAGTATTTT. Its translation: CASSQARTGLAGRPSTDTQYF.